This T cell receptor beta chain was obtained from a study of regulatory T cells in long-lasting Graves disease. The junction had 2 bases not matched to a gene; V was cut back by 1 base and J by 4 bases. Germline V lookup: CDR1 SGHNT, CDR2 YYREEE (reference sequence). The CDR3 has 14 amino acids. Through Arm-PCR of CDR3 regions and iRepertoire HTBI primers, TCR beta libraries were built. Authors' analysis steps: Across samples, 60 or so TRBV and about 15 TRBJ segments were found. One entry per CDR3 protein results from TCRdb running MiXCR on the multiplex PCR reads. The V and J calls shown here were made by TCRdb, not taken from the authors' results. Of roughly 500,000 distinct CDR3 sequences in the sample, approximately 23% were seen once. Study-wide results and caveats: Newly diagnosed Graves' patients had higher TCR diversity than persistent ones.

Time point described: persistent/refractory GD, antithyroid drugs over 5 years with positive TRAb. With RNA extracted from PBMCs as input, the TCR library was made. The diagnosis of Graves' disease used American Thyroid Association guidelines. This clonotype was counted a single time. Its antigen is not identified. Being one base from a much bigger clone, this may be a read error. This chain links TRBV5-4 with TRBJ1-2; 9 positions agree with TRBD1. This clonotype was obtained from a female donor with Graves disease. This specimen was peripheral blood mononuclear cells (PBMCs), taken when the disease was refractory, from a patient treated with antithyroid drugs. DNA for the CDR3: TGTGCCAGCAGCTTGACAGGGGGCTGCTATGGCTACACCTTC. This encodes CASSLTGGCYGYTF. Full variable domain (rest looked up from reference TRBV5-4 and TRBJ1-2): ETGVTQSPTHLIKTRGQQVTLRCSSQSGHNTVSWYQQALGQGPQFIFQYYREEENGRGNFPPRFSGLQFPNYSSELNVNALELDDSALYLCASSLTGGCYGYTFGSGTRLTVV.